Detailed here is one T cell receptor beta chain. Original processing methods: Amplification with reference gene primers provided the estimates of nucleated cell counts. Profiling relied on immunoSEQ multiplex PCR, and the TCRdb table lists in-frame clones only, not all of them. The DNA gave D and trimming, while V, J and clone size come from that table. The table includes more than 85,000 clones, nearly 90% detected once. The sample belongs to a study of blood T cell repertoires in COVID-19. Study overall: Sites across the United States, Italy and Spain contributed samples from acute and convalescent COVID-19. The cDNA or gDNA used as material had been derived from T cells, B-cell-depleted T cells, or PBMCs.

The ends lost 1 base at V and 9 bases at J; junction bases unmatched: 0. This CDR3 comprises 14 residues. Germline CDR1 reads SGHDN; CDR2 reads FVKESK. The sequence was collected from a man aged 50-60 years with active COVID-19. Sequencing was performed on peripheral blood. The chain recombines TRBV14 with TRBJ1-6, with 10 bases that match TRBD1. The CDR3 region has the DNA TGTGCCAGCAGCCAAGGGGACAGGGGTTCACCCCTCCACTTT. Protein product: CASSQGDRGSPLHF.